This T cell receptor (beta chain) was captured in a study of T-cell reconstitution after alpha-beta-depleted transplantation in children. As it was prepared, the TCRbeta library received unique molecular identifiers. Each CDR3 protein gets one entry after TCRdb re-called the PCR reads with MiXCR. The sample lists approximately 110,000 distinct CDR3 sequences, over 9% occurring once. This clonotype was picked up a small number of times. Its antigen is as yet unknown. Overall study results and limits: Fresh T-cell production supplied most of the T-cell counts and diversity seen one year after transplant.

The CDR3 loop spans 16 amino acids. With 5 bases removed from V and 0 bases from J, the gap between germline ends came to 14 bases. Germline CDR1 is MRHNA and CDR2 is SNTAGT. Sequences were derived from PBMCs, sampled before TCRalphabeta/CD19-depleted stem cell transplant. The V gene is TRBV6-4, the J gene TRBJ1-5; weak D call: TRBD1 (6 bases). The TCR was taken from a boy aged 2 to 9 with acute lymphoblastic leukemia, due to receive a stem cell transplant. The CDR3 DNA sequence: TGTGCCAGCAGTCCCGGGACATCATGTAGCAATCAGCCCCAGCATTTT. This translates into CASSPGTSCSNQPQHF.